This is a list of T cell receptor beta chains from one sample in a study of T cell repertoires in cytomegalovirus infection. Their recognized antigens are unknown. TCRdb passed the reads through MiXCR, listing each CDR3 protein once. The sample yields under 130,000 distinct CDR3 sequences, under 55% seen once. The material sequenced was CD8+ T cells from cultured PBMCs, taken from culture after CMV antigen stimulation. Receptors originate from a human donor in good health (CMV status not recorded). Some clones in this sample may be carry-over from other donors' samples. Both conserved end residues are part of each CDR3. D genes are given only for firm matches. The size field is filled for only some rows; it gives once, few, many or a size class.

j_call	v_call	clone_size	d_call	cdr3_aa	cdr3_nt
TRBJ1-2	TRBV29-1	NA	NA	CSVPTGDHYTF	TGCAGCGTCCCAACCGGAGACCACTACACCTTC
TRBJ2-5	TRBV20-1	few	NA	CSARVAGLQETQYF	TGCAGTGCTAGAGTGGCAGGGCTACAAGAGACCCAGTACTTC
TRBJ2-3	TRBV9	once	TRBD2	CASNLAGEEDTQYF	TGTGCCAGCAATTTGGCGGGGGAGGAAGATACGCAGTATTTT
TRBJ1-2	TRBV4-1	once	NA	CASSQDRPGNYGYTF	TGCGCCAGCAGCCAAGATCGTCCGGGGAACTATGGCTACACCTTC
TRBJ1-2	TRBV5-6	many	NA	CASSLAAGYGYTF	TGTGCCAGCAGCTTGGCGGCAGGCTATGGCTACACCTTC
TRBJ2-1	TRBV15	NA	NA	CATSRTLLDYNEQFF	TGTGCCACCAGCAGAACCTTACTAGATTACAATGAGCAGTTCTTC
TRBJ1-1	TRBV11-1	few	NA	CASSPLGGNTEAFF	TGTGCCAGCAGCCCACTGGGGGGGAACACTGAAGCTTTCTTT
TRBJ2-1	TRBV9	NA	NA	CASSPRGLSSYNEQFF	TGTGCCAGCAGCCCCCGGGGCTTGAGCTCCTACAATGAGCAGTTCTTC
TRBJ1-1	TRBV7-2	NA	NA	CASSDGPTELNTEAFF	TGTGCCAGCAGCGACGGACCTACTGAGTTGAACACTGAAGCTTTCTTT
TRBJ2-2	TRBV12-5	few	NA	CASGRDSGGTGELFF	TGTGCTAGTGGACGGGACTCCGGGGGCACCGGGGAGCTGTTTTTT
TRBJ2-2	TRBV4-2	NA	NA	CASSQAPGTLNTGELFF	TGTGCCAGCAGCCAAGCCCCTGGGACGCTGAACACCGGGGAGCTGTTTTTT
TRBJ1-4	TRBV15	NA	NA	CATSRPAPGEKLFF	TGTGCCACCAGCAGACCCGCCCCTGGTGAAAAACTGTTTTTT
TRBJ2-3	TRBV3-1	few	NA	CASSPPLANTQYF	TGTGCCAGCAGCCCCCCACTAGCAAATACGCAGTATTTT
TRBJ2-5	TRBV27	NA	NA	CASSLGGAGKTQYF	TGTGCCAGCAGTTTAGGGGGGGCCGGGAAGACCCAGTACTTC
TRBJ2-2	TRBV20-1	few	TRBD2	CSARTSSNTGELFF	TGCAGTGCTCGGACTAGCTCGAACACCGGGGAGCTGTTTTTT
TRBJ2-1	TRBV6-2/TRBV6-3	NA	TRBD2	CASSYPLAKGNEQFF	TGTGCCAGCAGTTACCCACTAGCGAAGGGGAATGAGCAGTTCTTC
TRBJ1-4	TRBV6-5	NA	NA	CASSYDQTSRANEKLFF	TGTGCCAGCAGTTACGATCAGACGTCCCGGGCTAATGAAAAACTGTTTTTT
TRBJ1-4	TRBV27	NA	NA	CASSFRGGEKLFF	TGTGCCAGCAGTTTTCGGGGGGGAGAAAAACTGTTTTTT
TRBJ2-1	TRBV12-3/TRBV12-4	many	NA	CASSLVWMEQFF	TGTGCCAGCAGTTTAGTCTGGATGGAGCAGTTCTTC
TRBJ2-1	TRBV7-2	NA	NA	CASSFSGPDSYNEQFF	TGTGCCAGCAGCTTCTCGGGCCCGGACTCCTACAATGAGCAGTTCTTC
TRBJ2-7	TRBV7-4	NA	NA	CANSSPLLGLSSYEQYF	TGTGCCAACAGCTCCCCTTTACTGGGGCTTTCGTCCTACGAGCAGTACTTC
TRBJ1-5	TRBV19	once	NA	CASRPTVYSNQPQHF	TGTGCCAGTAGACCGACAGTTTATAGCAATCAGCCCCAGCATTTT
TRBJ2-1	TRBV3-1	NA	NA	CASSPQRAGAYNEQFF	TGTGCCAGCAGCCCCCAAAGGGCAGGGGCCTACAATGAGCAGTTCTTC
TRBJ1-1	TRBV5-5	NA	TRBD1	CASSLGEGGGWSTEAFF	TGTGCCAGCAGCTTGGGGGAAGGGGGCGGATGGAGCACTGAAGCTTTCTTT
TRBJ1-2	TRBV2	NA	NA	CASTRGGAYGYTF	TGTGCCAGCACTAGGGGGGGGGCGTATGGCTACACCTTC
TRBJ2-7	TRBV10-3	few	NA	CAISESPGKQYF	TGTGCCATCAGTGAGTCTCCCGGAAAGCAGTACTTC
TRBJ2-2	TRBV3-1	NA	TRBD2	CASSQQRGITGELFF	TGTGCCAGCAGCCAGCAGCGGGGAATCACCGGGGAGCTGTTTTTT
TRBJ2-5	TRBV2	NA	NA	CASQPASLGETQYF	TGTGCCAGCCAACCGGCAAGTTTGGGAGAGACCCAGTACTTC
TRBJ2-1	TRBV19	NA	TRBD1	CASSNNRGVNEQFF	TGTGCCAGTAGTAACAACAGGGGTGTTAATGAGCAGTTCTTC
TRBJ2-2	TRBV7-2	NA	NA	CASSIGLTGELFF	TGTGCCAGCAGCATCGGACTTACCGGGGAGCTGTTTTTT
TRBJ1-2	TRBV29-1	NA	NA	CSVEDLEGFGYTF	TGCAGCGTTGAAGATTTGGAGGGGTTTGGCTACACCTTC
TRBJ1-2	TRBV28	NA	NA	CASSGTNRAYYGYTF	TGTGCCAGCAGCGGGACTAACAGGGCTTACTATGGCTACACCTTC
TRBJ1-1	TRBV19	once	NA	CASSMGDMNTEAFF	TGTGCCAGTAGTATGGGGGACATGAACACTGAAGCTTTCTTT
TRBJ1-1	TRBV7-6	NA	TRBD1	CASSLGTGHEVTEAFF	TGTGCCAGCAGCTTAGGGACAGGCCACGAGGTCACTGAAGCTTTCTTT
TRBJ1-4	TRBV7-2	few	NA	CASSLRSGVNEKLFF	TGTGCCAGCAGCTTAAGGTCCGGGGTTAATGAAAAACTGTTTTTT
TRBJ2-7	TRBV2	NA	NA	CASSDVAGTF	TGTGCCAGCAGTGATGTGGCGGGCACCTTC
TRBJ1-2	TRBV7-2	once	NA	CASSLERTGIYGYTF	TGTGCCAGCAGCTTAGAACGGACCGGAATCTATGGCTACACCTTC
TRBJ2-3	TRBV27	NA	NA	CASKRGEIDTQYF	TGTGCCAGCAAACGGGGAGAAATAGATACGCAGTATTTT
TRBJ2-3	TRBV9	NA	NA	CASSVDGRNTDTQYF	TGTGCCAGCAGCGTAGACGGCAGGAACACAGATACGCAGTATTTT
TRBJ1-5	TRBV19	NA	NA	CASRTPAFNQPQHF	TGTGCCAGCCGTACGCCCGCCTTCAATCAGCCCCAGCATTTT
TRBJ2-7	TRBV27	NA	NA	CATQAVGNREQYF	TGTGCCACCCAGGCCGTAGGGAACCGCGAGCAGTACTTC
TRBJ2-7	TRBV14	few	NA	CASSQEWPQGLPGEPNEQYF	TGTGCCAGCAGCCAAGAGTGGCCCCAAGGGCTTCCGGGAGAACCTAACGAGCAGTACTTC
TRBJ2-3	TRBV7-8	few	NA	CASSLPSGAVSTDTQYF	TGTGCCAGCAGCCTCCCCTCGGGGGCCGTTAGCACAGATACGCAGTATTTT
TRBJ1-1	TRBV12-3/TRBV12-4	once	TRBD1	CASSEPDRAEAFF	TGTGCCAGCAGTGAACCGGACAGGGCTGAAGCTTTCTTT
TRBJ1-5	TRBV4-1	many	NA	CASSQDEAKQPQHF	TGCGCCAGCAGCCAAGATGAGGCTAAACAGCCCCAGCATTTT
TRBJ1-1	TRBV12-3/TRBV12-4	NA	NA	CASSLTHRTEAFF	TGTGCCAGCAGTTTAACCCACCGCACTGAAGCTTTCTTT
TRBJ1-5	TRBV19	once	NA	CASSMGPGTRGNQPQHF	TGTGCCAGTAGTATGGGCCCCGGGACACGGGGCAATCAGCCCCAGCATTTT
TRBJ1-5	TRBV7-6	NA	NA	CASSLGAGPNQPQHF	TGTGCCAGCAGCTTAGGGGCAGGCCCAAATCAGCCCCAGCATTTT
TRBJ1-2	TRBV9	NA	NA	CASSNSRETRPDYGYTF	TGTGCCAGCAGCAACTCCCGGGAGACCAGGCCGGACTATGGCTACACCTTC
TRBJ2-2	TRBV28	few	NA	CASSRIYTGELFF	TGTGCCAGCAGTCGGATATACACCGGGGAGCTGTTTTTT
TRBJ1-2	TRBV5-1	NA	NA	CASSLEGASLIYGYTF	TGCGCCAGCAGCTTGGAAGGGGCCTCGCTTATCTATGGCTACACCTTC
TRBJ1-4	TRBV25-1	few	NA	CASRGTNEKLFF	TGTGCCAGCAGGGGAACTAATGAAAAACTGTTTTTT
TRBJ2-1	TRBV5-4	NA	TRBD2	CASSLSLAGEDEQFF	TGTGCCAGCAGCTTGTCACTAGCGGGGGAAGATGAGCAGTTCTTC
TRBJ1-1	TRBV5-5	few	NA	CASSLGPMNTEAFF	TGTGCCAGCAGCTTGGGGCCCATGAACACTGAAGCTTTCTTT
TRBJ2-2	TRBV7-8	few	NA	CATRVGASTGELFF	TGTGCCACCCGGGTGGGGGCAAGCACCGGGGAGCTGTTTTTT